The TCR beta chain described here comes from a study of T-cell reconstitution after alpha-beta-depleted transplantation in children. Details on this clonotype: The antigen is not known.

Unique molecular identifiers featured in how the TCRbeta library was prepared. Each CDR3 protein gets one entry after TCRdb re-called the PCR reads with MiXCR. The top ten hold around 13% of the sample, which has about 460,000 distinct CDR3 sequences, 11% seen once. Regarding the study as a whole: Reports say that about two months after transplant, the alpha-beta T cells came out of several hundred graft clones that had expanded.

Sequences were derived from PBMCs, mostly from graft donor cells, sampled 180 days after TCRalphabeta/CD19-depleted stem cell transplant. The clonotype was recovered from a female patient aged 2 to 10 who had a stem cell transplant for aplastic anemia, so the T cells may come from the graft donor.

CDR3 DNA: TGTGCCCGGGAGGACTTAGGTGGCACTGAAGCTTTCTTT. Translating gives CAREDLGGTEAFF. The V and J genes are TRBV7-9 and TRBJ1-1; D gene unclear. Germline-derived CDR1 and CDR2 are SEHNR and FQNEAQ (reference sequence). The CDR3 consists of 13 residues. V lost 11 bases, J lost 4 bases, and 17 bases lay in between. Using reference TRBV7-9 and TRBJ1-1 for the parts outside the CDR3, the full variable domain is DTGVSQNPRHKITKRGQNVTFRCDPISEHNRLYWYRQTLGQGPEFLTYFQNEAQLEKSRLLSDRFSAERPKGSFSTLEIQRTEQGDSAMYLCAREDLGGTEAFFGQGTRLTVV.